The 11 T cell receptor beta chains below were found in one sample sequenced in a study of shared clonotypes between healthy human individuals (dated by TCRdb to 2020 to 2022). To prepare the library, the immunoSEQ multiplex PCR assay was applied. TCRdb took over this immuneACCESS table, retaining in-frame rearrangements with V and J assigned. Such tables are incomplete; in checked studies, under half of the missing clones stem from an unresolved V gene, and the remainder is unexplained. This sample holds about 1,900,000 clones; just under 95% were observed only once. More than 0.9% of the sample is in the top ten clones. For the CD8 naive samples, CD45RO-negative cells were positively selected for CCR7, yielding a CD45RA+CCR7+ population from which TemRA cells were excluded. The specimen was naive CD8+ T cells sorted from blood. This specimen's cell subset or site label, interpreted: CD45RA+CCR7+. All receptors derive from a young man in good health.

J is TRBJ2-4 and V is TRBV2, with a weak D call TRBD1 (6 bases). Per the germline V gene, CDR1 is SNHLY and CDR2 is FYNNEI. V was pared by 10 bases and J by 5 bases, with 27 bases between. This CDR3 contains 17 residues. CDR3 nucleotides: TGTGCCACCGGGGAGATTGGGACAAGATCAGTGGAAAACATTCAGTACTTC. This translates into CATGEIGTRSVENIQYF.

The V gene is TRBV19, the J gene TRBJ1-3; the D gene is possibly TRBD1 (5 bases). Trimming stripped 7 bases from V and 4 bases from J, with 17 bases between. This CDR3 has 15 amino acids. CDR1 and CDR2 (germline): LNHDA, SQIVND (reference sequence). The CDR3 sequence: CASTPRRTNGNTIYF. The CDR3 DNA sequence: TGTGCCAGTACCCCTCGACGGACAAACGGAAACACCATATATTTT.

This clone was counted once. This CDR3 reads CASSEGLGLRDTQYF. For the CDR3, the DNA is TGTGCCAGCAGTGAAGGTCTAGGACTCCGAGATACGCAGTATTTT. The chain couples TRBV6-1 to TRBJ2-3, with a possible D match to TRBD2 (5 bases). The germline V gene encodes CDR1 MNHNS and CDR2 SASEGT. With 1 base removed from V and 5 bases from J, the gap between germline ends came to 13 bases. This CDR3 is 15 amino acids long.

The CDR3 loop reads CASSLARMGGWNNEQFF. In nucleotides, the CDR3 is TGTGCCAGCAGCTTAGCCAGGATGGGCGGGTGGAACAATGAGCAGTTCTTC. This chain joins TRBV7-9 and TRBJ2-1, with D tentatively TRBD2 (5 bases). CDR3 length: 17 residues. Trimming cost V 0 bases and J 5 bases, with 17 bases left between them. From germline, CDR1 is SEHNR and CDR2 FQNEAQ (reference sequence).

To note about this clone: The sample carries other DNA sequences with the same CDR3. CDR3: CASSSGTYYEQYF. The CDR3 region has the DNA TGTGCCAGCAGCTCGGGGACCTACTACGAGCAGTACTTC. The chain joins TRBV5-6 to TRBJ2-7; the D call may be TRBD1 or TRBD2 (5 bases each). Germline V gene sequence: CDR1 SGHDT, CDR2 YYEEEE. The V gene lost 3 bases and the J gene lost 3 bases, with 10 bases spanning the gap. The CDR3 has 13 residues.

V and J are TRBV29-1 and TRBJ2-5, with TRBD1 as a possible D gene (5 bases). The germline CDR1 and CDR2 sequences are SQVTM and ANQGSEA. This CDR3 comprises 14 residues. V was cut by 5 bases and J by 5 bases, with 18 bases left in between. DNA for the CDR3: TGCAGCGTTATCGACCACAGGTATCGGGAGACCCAGTACTTC. Amino acids: CSVIDHRYRETQYF.

The chain carries TRBV10-1 and TRBJ2-7; 7 bases align to TRBD1. This CDR3 comprises 14 residues. Germline lookup yields CDR1 WNHNN and CDR2 SYGVQD (reference sequence). After removal of 6 bases from V and 4 bases from J, the junction contained 9 bases not matched to a gene. The CDR3 region has the DNA TGCGCCAGCAGCGACCTTCCGACAGGGTACGAGCAGTACTTC. Its translation: CASSDLPTGYEQYF.

The CDR3 is CASSFSAGSSSYNSPLHF. In DNA, the CDR3 is TGTGCCAGCAGCTTTTCTGCGGGGAGTAGCTCCTATAATTCACCCCTCCACTTT. The V call is TRBV5-5, the J call TRBJ1-6; no clear D gene. CDR3 size: 18 residues. Germline loops: CDR1 SGHKS, CDR2 YYEKEE (reference sequence). Trimming took off 2 bases at V and 0 bases at J, with 15 bases between the two ends.

Points on this clone: The sample holds other DNA sequences that translate to the same CDR3. The rearrangement joins TRBV27 to TRBJ1-1, with D hard to call. The CDR3 spans 14 residues. V lost 2 bases to trimming and J lost 5 bases, with 12 bases between them. Germline-derived CDR1 and CDR2 are MNHEY and SMNVEV (reference sequence). CDR3 coding DNA: TGTGCCAGCAGTTTAAGCAGCACCGGGACTGAAGCTTTCTTT. Translation: CASSLSSTGTEAFF.

The J gene is TRBJ2-5, the V gene TRBV29-1, with no clear D. Trimming removed 4 bases at V and 5 bases at J, with 11 bases between. From germline, CDR1 is SQVTM and CDR2 ANQGSEA. CDR3 length equals 12 residues. The CDR3 loop reads CSVGQVRETQYF. In nucleotides, the CDR3 is TGCAGCGTTGGACAAGTCCGGGAGACCCAGTACTTC.

The CDR3 nucleotides read TGTGCCAGCAGCCCAGGGACAGGGGAGAGCAATGAGCAGTTCTTC. Translating it yields CASSPGTGESNEQFF. V and J are TRBV5-4 and TRBJ2-1, with 10 bases fitting TRBD1. This CDR3 is 15 amino acids long. The ends lost 4 bases at V and 6 bases at J; junction bases unmatched: 7. Germline CDR1 is SGHNT and CDR2 is YYREEE (reference sequence).